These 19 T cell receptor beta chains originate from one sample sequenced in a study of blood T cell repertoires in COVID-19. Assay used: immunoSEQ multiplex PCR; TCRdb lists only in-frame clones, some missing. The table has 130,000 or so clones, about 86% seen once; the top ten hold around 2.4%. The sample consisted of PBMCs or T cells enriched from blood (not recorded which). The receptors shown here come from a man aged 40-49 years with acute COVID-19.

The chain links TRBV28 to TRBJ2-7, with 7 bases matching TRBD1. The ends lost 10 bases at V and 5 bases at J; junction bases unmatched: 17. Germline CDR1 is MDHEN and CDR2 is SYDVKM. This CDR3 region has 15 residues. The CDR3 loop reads CATETSTQGSNEQYF. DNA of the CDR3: TGTGCCACCGAAACCTCCACACAGGGGTCTAACGAGCAGTACTTC.

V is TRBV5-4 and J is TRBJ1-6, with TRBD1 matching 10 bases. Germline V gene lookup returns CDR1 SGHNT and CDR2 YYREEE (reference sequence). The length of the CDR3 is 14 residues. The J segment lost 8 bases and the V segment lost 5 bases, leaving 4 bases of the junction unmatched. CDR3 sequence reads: CASSWDRGHSPLHF. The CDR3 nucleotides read TGTGCCAGCAGTTGGGACAGGGGCCATTCACCCCTCCACTTT.

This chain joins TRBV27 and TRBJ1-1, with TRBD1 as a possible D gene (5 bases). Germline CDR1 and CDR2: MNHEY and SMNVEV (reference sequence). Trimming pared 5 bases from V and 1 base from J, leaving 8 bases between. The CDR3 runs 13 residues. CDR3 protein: CASSADRNTEAFF. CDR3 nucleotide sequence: TGTGCCAGCAGTGCTGACAGGAACACTGAAGCTTTCTTT.

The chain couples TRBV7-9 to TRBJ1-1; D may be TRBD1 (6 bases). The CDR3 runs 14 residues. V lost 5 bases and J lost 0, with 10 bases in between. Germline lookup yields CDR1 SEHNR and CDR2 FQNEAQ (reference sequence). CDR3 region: CASSGRTVNTEAFF. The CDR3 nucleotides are TGTGCCAGCAGCGGCCGGACAGTGAACACTGAAGCTTTCTTT.

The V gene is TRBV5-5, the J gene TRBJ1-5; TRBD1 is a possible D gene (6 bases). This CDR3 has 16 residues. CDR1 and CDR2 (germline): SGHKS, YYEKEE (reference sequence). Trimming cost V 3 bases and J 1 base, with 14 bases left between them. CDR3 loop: CASSSKATGSNQPQHF. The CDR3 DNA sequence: TGTGCCAGCAGCTCCAAGGCAACAGGGAGCAATCAGCCCCAGCATTTT.

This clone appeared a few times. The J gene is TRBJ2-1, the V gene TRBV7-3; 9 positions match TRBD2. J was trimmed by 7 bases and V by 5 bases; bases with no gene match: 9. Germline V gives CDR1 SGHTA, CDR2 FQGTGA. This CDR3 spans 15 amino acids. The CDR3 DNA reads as TGTGCCAGCAGCATAGCGGGGGCCGGGGAGAATGAGCAGTTCTTC. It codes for CASSIAGAGENEQFF. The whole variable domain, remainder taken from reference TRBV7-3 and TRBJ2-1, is GAGVSQTPSNKVTEKGKYVELRCDPISGHTALYWYRQSLGQGPEFLIYFQGTGAADDSGLPNDRFFAVRPEGSVSTLKIQRTERGDSAVYLCASSIAGAGENEQFFGPGTRLTVL.

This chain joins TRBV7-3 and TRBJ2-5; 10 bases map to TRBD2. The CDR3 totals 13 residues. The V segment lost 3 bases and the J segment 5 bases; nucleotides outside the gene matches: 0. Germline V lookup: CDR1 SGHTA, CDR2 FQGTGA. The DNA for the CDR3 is TGTGCCAGCAGCTTTAGCGGGGGGGAGACCCAGTACTTC. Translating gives CASSFSGGETQYF.

CDR3 in DNA: TGCAGCGTTGAGGGCAGGGGGCTAAACTATGGCTACACCTTC. It yields the protein CSVEGRGLNYGYTF. This chain uses TRBV29-1 with TRBJ1-2; 8 bases align to TRBD1. The CDR3 consists of 14 residues. The germline CDR1 and CDR2 sequences are SQVTM and ANQGSEA. Trimming removed 3 bases from V and 2 bases from J; junction bases left unmatched: 5.

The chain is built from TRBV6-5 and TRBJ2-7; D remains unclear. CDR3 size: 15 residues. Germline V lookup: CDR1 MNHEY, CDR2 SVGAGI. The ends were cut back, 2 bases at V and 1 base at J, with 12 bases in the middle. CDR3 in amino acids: CASSYNGQASYEQYF. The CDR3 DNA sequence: TGTGCCAGCAGTTACAATGGGCAGGCTTCCTACGAGCAGTACTTC.

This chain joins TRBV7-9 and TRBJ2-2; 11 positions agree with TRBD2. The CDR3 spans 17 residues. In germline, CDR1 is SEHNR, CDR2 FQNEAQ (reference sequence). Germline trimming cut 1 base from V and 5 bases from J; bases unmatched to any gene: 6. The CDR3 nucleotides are TGTGCCAGCAGCTTAGGCACTAGCGGGGGAGATACCGGGGAGCTGTTTTTT. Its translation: CASSLGTSGGDTGELFF.

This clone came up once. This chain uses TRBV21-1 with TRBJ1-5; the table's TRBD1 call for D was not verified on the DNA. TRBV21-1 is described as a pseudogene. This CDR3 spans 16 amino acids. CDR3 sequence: CASSGQGVNRNQPQHF. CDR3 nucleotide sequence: TGTGCCAGCAGCGGGCAGGGGGTCAATCGCAATCAGCCCCAGCATTTT.

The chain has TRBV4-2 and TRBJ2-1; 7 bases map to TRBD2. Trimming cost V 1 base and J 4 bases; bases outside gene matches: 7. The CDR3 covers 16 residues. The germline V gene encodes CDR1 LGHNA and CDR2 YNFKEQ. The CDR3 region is CASSQVATSLYNEQFF. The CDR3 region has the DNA TGTGCCAGCAGCCAAGTGGCGACTAGCTTGTACAATGAGCAGTTCTTC.

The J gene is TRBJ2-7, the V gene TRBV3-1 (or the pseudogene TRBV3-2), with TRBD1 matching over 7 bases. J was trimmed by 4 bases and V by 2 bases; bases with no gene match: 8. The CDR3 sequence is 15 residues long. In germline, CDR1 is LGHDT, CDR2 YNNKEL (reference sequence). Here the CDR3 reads CASSQRTGPLYEQYF. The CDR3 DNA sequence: TGTGCCAGCAGCCAAAGGACAGGTCCCCTTTACGAGCAGTACTTC.

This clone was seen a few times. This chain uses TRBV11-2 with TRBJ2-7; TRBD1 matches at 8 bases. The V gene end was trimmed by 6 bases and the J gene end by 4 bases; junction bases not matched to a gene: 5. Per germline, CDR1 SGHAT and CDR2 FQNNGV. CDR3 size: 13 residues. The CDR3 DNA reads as TGTGCCAGCAGTCCAGGGGGCTCTTACGAGCAGTACTTC. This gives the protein CASSPGGSYEQYF.

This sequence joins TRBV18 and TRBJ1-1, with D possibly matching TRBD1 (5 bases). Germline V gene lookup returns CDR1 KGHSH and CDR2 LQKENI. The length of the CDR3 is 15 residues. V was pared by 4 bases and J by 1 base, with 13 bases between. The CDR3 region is CASSLTQVANTEAFF. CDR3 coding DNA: TGTGCCAGCTCACTCACACAGGTCGCGAACACTGAAGCTTTCTTT.

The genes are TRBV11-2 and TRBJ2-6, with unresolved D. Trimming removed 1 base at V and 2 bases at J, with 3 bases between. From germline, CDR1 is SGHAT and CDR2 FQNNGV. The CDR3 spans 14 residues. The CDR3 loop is CASSLVAGANVLTF. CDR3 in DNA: TGTGCCAGCAGCTTAGTCGCTGGGGCCAACGTCCTGACTTTC.

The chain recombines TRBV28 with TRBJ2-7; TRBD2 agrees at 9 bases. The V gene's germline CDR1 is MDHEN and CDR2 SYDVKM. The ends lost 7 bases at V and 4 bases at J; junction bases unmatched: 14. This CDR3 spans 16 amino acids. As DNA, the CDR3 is TGTGCCAGCACCCCTCGGGGGCTAGCGGGGAAATACGAGCAGTACTTC. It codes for CASTPRGLAGKYEQYF. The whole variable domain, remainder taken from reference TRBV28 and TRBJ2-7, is DVKVTQSSRYLVKRTGEKVFLECVQDMDHENMFWYRQDPGLGLRLIYFSYDVKMKEKGDIPEGYSVSREKKERFSLILESASTNQTSMYLCASTPRGLAGKYEQYFGPGTRLTVT.

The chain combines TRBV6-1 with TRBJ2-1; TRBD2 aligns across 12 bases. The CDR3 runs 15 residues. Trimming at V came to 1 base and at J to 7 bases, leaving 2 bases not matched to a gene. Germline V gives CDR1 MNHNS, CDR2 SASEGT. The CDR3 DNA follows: TGTGCCAGCAGTGAAGGGACTAGCGGGATAAATGAGCAGTTCTTC. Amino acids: CASSEGTSGINEQFF.

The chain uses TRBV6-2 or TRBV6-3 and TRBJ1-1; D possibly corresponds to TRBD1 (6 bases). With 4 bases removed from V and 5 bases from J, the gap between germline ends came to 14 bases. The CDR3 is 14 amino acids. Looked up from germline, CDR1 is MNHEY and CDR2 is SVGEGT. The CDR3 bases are TGTGCCAGCAGTTCCCGCCCACAGGGAACTGAAGCTTTCTTT. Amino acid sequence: CASSSRPQGTEAFF.